This T cell receptor (beta chain) appears in the sequencing data of a study of shared clonotypes between healthy human individuals. Sequenced by immunoSEQ multiplex PCR; TCRdb stores in-frame clones only, minus some. The table records roughly 530,000 clones, less than 96% of them present only once. Study-level results: In a handful of donors, approximately 5% of naive CD4 clonotypes appeared in common.

Turning to this clone: What it binds is unknown.

The donor population consisted of healthy HIV-negative adults with no recent acute infections or vaccinations. The source is a woman aged 30 to 39 in good health. The source material was naive CD4+ T cells sorted from blood. Subset reported: CD45RA+ positively selected.

The CDR3 protein is CASSLGAGGPYEQYF. CDR3 coding DNA: TGTGCCAGCAGCTTAGGAGCGGGAGGGCCGTACGAGCAGTACTTC. The chain has TRBV7-3 and TRBJ2-7, with 10 bases matching TRBD2. J was trimmed by 4 bases and V by 2 bases; bases with no gene match: 5. From germline, CDR1 is SGHTA and CDR2 FQGTGA. The CDR3 runs to 15 residues.